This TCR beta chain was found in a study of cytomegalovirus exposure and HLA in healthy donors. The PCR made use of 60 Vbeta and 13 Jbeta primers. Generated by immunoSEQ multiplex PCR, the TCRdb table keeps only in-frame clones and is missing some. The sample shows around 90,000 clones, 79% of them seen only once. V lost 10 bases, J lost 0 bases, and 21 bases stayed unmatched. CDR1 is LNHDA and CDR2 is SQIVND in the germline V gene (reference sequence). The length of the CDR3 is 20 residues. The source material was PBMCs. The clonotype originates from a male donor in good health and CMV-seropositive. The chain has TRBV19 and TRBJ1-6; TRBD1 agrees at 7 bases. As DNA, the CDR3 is TGTGCCACCAGGCAGGACAGGAAACCATCCATTAGCTCCTATAATTCACCCCTCCACTTT. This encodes CATRQDRKPSISSYNSPLHF.